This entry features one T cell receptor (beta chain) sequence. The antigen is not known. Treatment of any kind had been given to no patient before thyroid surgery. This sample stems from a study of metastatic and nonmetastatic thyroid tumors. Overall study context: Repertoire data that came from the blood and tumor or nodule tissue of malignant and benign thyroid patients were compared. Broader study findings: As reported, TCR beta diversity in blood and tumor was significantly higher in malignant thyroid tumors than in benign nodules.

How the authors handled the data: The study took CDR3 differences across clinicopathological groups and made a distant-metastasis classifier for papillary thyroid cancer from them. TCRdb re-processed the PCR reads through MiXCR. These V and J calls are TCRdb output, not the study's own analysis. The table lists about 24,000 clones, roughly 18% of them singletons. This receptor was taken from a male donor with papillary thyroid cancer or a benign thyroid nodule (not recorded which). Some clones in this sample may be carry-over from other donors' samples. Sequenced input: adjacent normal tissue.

The CDR3 bases are TGCGCCAGCAGCCATACTCCGGGACTAGCGGGAGAAAACTACAATGAGCAGTTCTTC. It codes for CASSHTPGLAGENYNEQFF. The chain couples TRBV4-1 to TRBJ2-1; TRBD2 agrees at 14 bases. This CDR3 has 19 residues. In germline, CDR1 is MGHRA, CDR2 YSYEKL. The trim removed 3 bases at V and 3 bases at J, leaving 10 bases unmatched.